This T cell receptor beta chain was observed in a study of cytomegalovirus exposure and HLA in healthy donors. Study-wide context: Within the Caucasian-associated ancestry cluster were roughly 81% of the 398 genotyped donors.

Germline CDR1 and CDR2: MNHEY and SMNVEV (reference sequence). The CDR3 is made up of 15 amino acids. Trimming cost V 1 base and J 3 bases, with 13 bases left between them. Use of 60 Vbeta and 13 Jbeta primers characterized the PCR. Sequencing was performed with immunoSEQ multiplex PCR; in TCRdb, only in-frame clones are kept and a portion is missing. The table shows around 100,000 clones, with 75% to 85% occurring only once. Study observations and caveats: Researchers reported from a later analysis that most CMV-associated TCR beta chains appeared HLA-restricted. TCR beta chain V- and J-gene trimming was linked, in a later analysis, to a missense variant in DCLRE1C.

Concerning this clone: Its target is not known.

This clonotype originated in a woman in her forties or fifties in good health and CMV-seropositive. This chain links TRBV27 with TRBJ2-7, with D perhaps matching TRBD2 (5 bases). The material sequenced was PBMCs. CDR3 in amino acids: CASSLLRTDYYEQYF. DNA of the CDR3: TGTGCCAGCAGTTTATTAAGAACAGACTACTACGAGCAGTACTTC.